This T cell receptor beta chain was captured in a study of cytomegalovirus exposure and HLA in healthy donors. Germline V gene data show CDR1 as SGHNT and CDR2 as YYREEE (reference sequence). The CDR3 loop spans 15 amino acids. V shed 0 bases, J shed 1 base, and the junction held 0 bases outside the gene matches. Notes on the study in general: The dataset shows that most TCR sequences were rare, while some public TCRs occurred in many donors. A list of 150 or so TCR beta chains associated with cytomegalovirus was given.

In this sample, this clone turned up a few times. The antigen is unknown. The same CDR3 also results from other DNA sequences found in this sample. Here immunoSEQ multiplex PCR was the method, and the copy in TCRdb shows in-frame clones only, minus some. The profile covers 150,000 to 200,000 clones, with roughly 84% appearing a single time and approximately 10% taken by the ten largest. The material sequenced was PBMCs. V and J are TRBV5-4 and TRBJ2-2; 7 bases are shared with TRBD1. The clonotype was recovered from a man aged 30 to 45 in good health and CMV-seropositive. The CDR3 sequence: CASSLGQGNTGELFF. The CDR3 DNA reads as TGTGCCAGCAGCTTGGGACAGGGGAACACCGGGGAGCTGTTTTTT. The full variable domain, in which reference TRBV5-4 and TRBJ2-2 provide the parts outside the CDR3, is ETGVTQSPTHLIKTRGQQVTLRCSSQSGHNTVSWYQQALGQGPQFIFQYYREEENGRGNFPPRFSGLQFPNYSSELNVNALELDDSALYLCASSLGQGNTGELFFGEGSRLTVL.